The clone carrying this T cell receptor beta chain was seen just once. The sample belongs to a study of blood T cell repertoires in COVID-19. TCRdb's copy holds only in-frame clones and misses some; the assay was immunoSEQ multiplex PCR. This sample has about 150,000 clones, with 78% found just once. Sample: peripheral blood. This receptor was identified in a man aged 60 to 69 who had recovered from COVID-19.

The CDR3 reads CASRLAGSYEQYF. In nucleotides, the CDR3 is TGTGCCAGTAGACTAGCGGGCTCCTACGAGCAGTACTTC. V gene TRBV5-4 combines with J gene TRBJ2-7, with 10 bases lining up with TRBD2. Germline V gene data show CDR1 as SGHNT and CDR2 as YYREEE (reference sequence). CDR3 length equals 13 residues. The V segment lost 8 bases and the J segment 0 bases; nucleotides outside the gene matches: 2.